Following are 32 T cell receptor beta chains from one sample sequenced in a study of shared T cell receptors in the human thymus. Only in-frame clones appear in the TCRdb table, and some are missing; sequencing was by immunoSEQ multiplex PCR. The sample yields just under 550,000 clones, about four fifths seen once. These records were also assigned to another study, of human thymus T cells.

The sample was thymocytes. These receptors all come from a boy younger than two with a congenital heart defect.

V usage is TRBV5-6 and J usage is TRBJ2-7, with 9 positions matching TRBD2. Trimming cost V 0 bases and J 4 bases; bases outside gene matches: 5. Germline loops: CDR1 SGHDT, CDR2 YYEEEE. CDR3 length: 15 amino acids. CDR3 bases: TGTGCCAGCAGCTTGGTGCTAGCGGGACCTTACGAGCAGTACTTC. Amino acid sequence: CASSLVLAGPYEQYF. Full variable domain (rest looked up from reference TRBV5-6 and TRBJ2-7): DAGVTQSPTHLIKTRGQQVTLRCSPKSGHDTVSWYQQALGQGPQFIFQYYEEEERQRGNFPDRFSGHQFPNYSSELNVNALLLGDSALYLCASSLVLAGPYEQYFGPGTRLTVT.

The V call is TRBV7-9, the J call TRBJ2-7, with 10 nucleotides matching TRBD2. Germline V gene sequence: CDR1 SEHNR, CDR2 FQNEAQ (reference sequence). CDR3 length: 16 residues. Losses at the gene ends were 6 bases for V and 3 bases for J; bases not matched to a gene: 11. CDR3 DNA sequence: TGTGCCAGCAGTCACCCGGGACTAGCGTTAATCTACGAGCAGTACTTC. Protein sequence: CASSHPGLALIYEQYF.

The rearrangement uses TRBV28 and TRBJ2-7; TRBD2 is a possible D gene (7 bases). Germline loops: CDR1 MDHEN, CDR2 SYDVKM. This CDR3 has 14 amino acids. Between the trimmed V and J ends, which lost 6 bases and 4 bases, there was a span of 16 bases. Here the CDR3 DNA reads TGTGCCAGCAGCCGTCAGGGGAGGGGGTACGAGCAGTACTTC. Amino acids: CASSRQGRGYEQYF.

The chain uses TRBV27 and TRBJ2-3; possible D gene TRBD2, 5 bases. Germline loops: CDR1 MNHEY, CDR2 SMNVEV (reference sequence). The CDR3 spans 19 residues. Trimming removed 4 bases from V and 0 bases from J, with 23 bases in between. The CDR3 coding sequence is TGTGCCAGCAGTTCTCACCCCCGGGAACCCATTCGTAGCACAGATACGCAGTATTTT. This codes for CASSSHPREPIRSTDTQYF.

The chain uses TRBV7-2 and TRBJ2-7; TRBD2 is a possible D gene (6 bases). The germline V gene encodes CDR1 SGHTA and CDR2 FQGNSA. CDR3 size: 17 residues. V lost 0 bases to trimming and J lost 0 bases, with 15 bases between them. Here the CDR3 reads CASSLAVAASSSYEQYF. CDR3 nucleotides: TGTGCCAGCAGCTTAGCCGTAGCGGCTTCAAGCTCCTACGAGCAGTACTTC. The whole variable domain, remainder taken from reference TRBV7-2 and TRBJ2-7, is GAGVSQSPSNKVTEKGKDVELRCDPISGHTALYWYRQSLGQGLEFLIYFQGNSAPDKSGLPSDRFSAERTGGSVSTLTIQRTQQEDSAVYLCASSLAVAASSSYEQYFGPGTRLTVT.

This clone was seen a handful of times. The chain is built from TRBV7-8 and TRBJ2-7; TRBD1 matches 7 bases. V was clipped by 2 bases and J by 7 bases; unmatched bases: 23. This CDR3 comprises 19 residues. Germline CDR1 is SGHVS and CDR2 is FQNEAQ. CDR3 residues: CASSLFDWSSPVQGREQYF. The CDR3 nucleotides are TGTGCCAGCAGCTTATTTGATTGGTCATCCCCGGTACAGGGGCGAGAGCAGTACTTC.

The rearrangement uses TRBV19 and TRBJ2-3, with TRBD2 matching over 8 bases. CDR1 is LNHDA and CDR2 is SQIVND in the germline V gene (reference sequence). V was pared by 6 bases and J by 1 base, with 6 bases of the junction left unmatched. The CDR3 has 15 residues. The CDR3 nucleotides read TGTGCCAGTAGCGGGGGGGCGGGGCGCACAGATACGCAGTATTTT. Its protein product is CASSGGAGRTDTQYF.

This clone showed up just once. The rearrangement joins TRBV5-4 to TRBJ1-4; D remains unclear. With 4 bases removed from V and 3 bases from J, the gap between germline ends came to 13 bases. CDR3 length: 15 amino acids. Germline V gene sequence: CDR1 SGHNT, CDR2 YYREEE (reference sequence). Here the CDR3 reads CASSLEEGSNEKLFF. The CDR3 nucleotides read TGTGCCAGCAGCCTGGAGGAGGGCTCTAATGAAAAACTGTTTTTT.

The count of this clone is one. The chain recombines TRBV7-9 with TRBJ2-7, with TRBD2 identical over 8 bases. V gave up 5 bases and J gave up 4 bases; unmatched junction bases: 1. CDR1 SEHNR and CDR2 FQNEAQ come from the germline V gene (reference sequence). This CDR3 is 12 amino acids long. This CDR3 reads CASSRGGYEQYF. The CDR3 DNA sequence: TGTGCCAGCAGCCGGGGGGGGTACGAGCAGTACTTC.

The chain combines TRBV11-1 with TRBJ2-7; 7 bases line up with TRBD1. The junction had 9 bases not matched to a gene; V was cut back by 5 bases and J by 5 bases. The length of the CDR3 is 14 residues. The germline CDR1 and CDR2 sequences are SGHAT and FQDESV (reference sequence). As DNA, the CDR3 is TGTGCCAGCAGCCCTTCGACAGGGTTCCACGAGCAGTACTTC. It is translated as CASSPSTGFHEQYF.

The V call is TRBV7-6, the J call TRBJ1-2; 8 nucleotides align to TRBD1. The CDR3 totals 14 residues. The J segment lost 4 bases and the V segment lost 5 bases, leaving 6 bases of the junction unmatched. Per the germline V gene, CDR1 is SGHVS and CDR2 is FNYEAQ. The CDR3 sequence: CASSHRTGSYGYTF. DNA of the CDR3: TGTGCCAGCAGCCATCGGACAGGGTCCTATGGCTACACCTTC.

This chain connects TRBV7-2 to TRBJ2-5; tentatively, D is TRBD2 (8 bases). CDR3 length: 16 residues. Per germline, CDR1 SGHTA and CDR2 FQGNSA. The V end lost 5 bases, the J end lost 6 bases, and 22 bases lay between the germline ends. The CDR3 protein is CASSPGGARGEKTQYF. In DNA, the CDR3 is TGTGCCAGCAGCCCGGGAGGGGCCAGGGGGGAAAAGACCCAGTACTTC.

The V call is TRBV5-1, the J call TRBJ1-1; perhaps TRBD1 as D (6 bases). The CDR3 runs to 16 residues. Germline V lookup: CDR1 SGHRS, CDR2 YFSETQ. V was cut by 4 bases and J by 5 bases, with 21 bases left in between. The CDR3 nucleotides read TGCGCCAGCAGCAAGGACAGCTATCGAGAGTATACTGAAGCTTTCTTT. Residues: CASSKDSYREYTEAFF.

For the CDR3, the DNA is TGCAGTGCTAGACCGAAGCCCGCTTTCTTT. It yields the protein CSARPKPAFF. V is TRBV20-1 and J is TRBJ1-1; no reliable D call. Per germline, CDR1 DFQATT and CDR2 SNEGSKA (reference sequence). Trimming removed 2 bases at V and 11 bases at J, with 9 bases between. The CDR3 has 10 amino acids.

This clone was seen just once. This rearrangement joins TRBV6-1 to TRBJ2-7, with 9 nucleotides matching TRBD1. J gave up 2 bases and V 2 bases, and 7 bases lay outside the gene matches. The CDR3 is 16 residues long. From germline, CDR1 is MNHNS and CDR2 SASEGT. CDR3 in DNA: TGTGCCAGCAGTGAATGGTGGGACAGGGTTACCTACGAGCAGTACTTC. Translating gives CASSEWWDRVTYEQYF.

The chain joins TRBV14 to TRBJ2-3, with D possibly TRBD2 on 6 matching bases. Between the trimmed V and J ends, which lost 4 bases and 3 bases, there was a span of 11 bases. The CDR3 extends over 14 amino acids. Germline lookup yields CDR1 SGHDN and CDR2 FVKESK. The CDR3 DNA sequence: TGTGCCAGCAGCCCCCCCCGGGGGACAGATACGCAGTATTTT. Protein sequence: CASSPPRGTDTQYF.

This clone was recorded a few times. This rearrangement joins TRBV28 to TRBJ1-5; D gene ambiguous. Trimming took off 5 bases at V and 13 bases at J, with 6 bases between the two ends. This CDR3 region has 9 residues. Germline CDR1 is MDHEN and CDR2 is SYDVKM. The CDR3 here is CASSPPQHF. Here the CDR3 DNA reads TGTGCCAGCAGTCCCCCACAGCATTTT.

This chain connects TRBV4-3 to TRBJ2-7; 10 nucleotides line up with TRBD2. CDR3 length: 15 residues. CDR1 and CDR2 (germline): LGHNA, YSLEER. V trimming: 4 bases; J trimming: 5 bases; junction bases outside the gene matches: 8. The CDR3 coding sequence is TGCGCCAGCAGCCGGTCGAGGACTAGCGGTCACGAGCAGTACTTC. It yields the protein CASSRSRTSGHEQYF.

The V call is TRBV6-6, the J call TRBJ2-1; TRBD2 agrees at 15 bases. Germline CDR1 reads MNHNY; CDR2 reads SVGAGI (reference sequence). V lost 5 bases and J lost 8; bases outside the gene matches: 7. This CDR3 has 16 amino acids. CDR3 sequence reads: CASSRGTSGRCHEQFF. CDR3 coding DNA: TGTGCCAGCAGTCGAGGGACTAGCGGGAGGTGTCATGAGCAGTTCTTC.

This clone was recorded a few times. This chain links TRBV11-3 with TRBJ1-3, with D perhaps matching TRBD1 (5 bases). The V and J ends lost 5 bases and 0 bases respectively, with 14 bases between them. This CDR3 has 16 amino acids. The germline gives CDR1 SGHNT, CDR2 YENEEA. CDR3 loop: CASSKRQYDSGNTIYF. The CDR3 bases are TGTGCCAGCAGCAAGAGACAGTATGACTCTGGAAACACCATATATTTT.

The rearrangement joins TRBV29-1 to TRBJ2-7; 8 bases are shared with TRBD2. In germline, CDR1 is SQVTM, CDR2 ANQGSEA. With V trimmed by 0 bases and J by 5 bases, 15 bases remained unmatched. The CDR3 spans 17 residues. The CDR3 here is CSVEDGPRSGGPNEQYF. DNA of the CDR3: TGCAGCGTTGAAGATGGTCCGAGGTCGGGAGGGCCCAACGAGCAGTACTTC.

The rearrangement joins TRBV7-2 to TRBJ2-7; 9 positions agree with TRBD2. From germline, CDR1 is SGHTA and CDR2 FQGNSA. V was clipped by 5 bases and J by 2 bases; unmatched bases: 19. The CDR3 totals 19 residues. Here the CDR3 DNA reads TGTGCCAGCAGCACCGAGCTAGGGGGTGCGGGAGGGCCGACCTACGAGCAGTACTTC. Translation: CASSTELGGAGGPTYEQYF. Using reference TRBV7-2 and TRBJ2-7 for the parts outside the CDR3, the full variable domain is GAGVSQSPSNKVTEKGKDVELRCDPISGHTALYWYRQSLGQGLEFLIYFQGNSAPDKSGLPSDRFSAERTGGSVSTLTIQRTQQEDSAVYLCASSTELGGAGGPTYEQYFGPGTRLTVT.

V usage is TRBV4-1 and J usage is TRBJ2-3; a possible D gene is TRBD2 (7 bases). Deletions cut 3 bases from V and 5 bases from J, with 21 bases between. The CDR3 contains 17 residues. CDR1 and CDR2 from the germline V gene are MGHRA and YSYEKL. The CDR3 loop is CASSHRGAGVRGDTQYF. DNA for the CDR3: TGCGCCAGCAGCCACCGGGGGGCGGGAGTCAGGGGAGATACGCAGTATTTT.

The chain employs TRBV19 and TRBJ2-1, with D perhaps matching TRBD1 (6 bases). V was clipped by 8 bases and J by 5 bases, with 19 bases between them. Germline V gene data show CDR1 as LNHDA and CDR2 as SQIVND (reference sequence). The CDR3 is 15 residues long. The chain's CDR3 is CASAPRQAGDNEQFF. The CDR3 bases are TGTGCCAGTGCTCCTCGACAGGCCGGGGACAATGAGCAGTTCTTC.

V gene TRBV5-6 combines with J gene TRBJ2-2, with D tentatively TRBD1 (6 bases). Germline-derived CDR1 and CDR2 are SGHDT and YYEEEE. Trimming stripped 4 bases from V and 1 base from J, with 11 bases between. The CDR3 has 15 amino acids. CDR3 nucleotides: TGTGCCAGCAGCGCCCGAGGGGGGAACACCGGGGAGCTGTTTTTT. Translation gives CASSARGGNTGELFF.

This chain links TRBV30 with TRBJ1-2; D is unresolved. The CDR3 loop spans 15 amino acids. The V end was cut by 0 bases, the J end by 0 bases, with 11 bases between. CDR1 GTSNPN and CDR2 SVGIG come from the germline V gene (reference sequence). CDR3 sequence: CAWSVHLSANYGYTF. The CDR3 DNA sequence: TGTGCCTGGAGTGTACATCTTTCAGCTAACTATGGCTACACCTTC.

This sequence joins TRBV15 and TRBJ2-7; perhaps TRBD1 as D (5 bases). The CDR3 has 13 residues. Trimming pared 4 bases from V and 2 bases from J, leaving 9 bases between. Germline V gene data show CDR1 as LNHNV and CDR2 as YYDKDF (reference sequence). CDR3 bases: TGTGCCACCAGCAACCGACAGACCTACGAGCAGTACTTC. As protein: CATSNRQTYEQYF.

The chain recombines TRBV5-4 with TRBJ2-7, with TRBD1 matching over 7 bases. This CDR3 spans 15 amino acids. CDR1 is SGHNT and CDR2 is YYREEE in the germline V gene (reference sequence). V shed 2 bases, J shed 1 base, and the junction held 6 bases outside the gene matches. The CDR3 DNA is TGTGCCAGCAGCTTTGTCCGGGACAGATCCTACGAGCAGTACTTC. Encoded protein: CASSFVRDRSYEQYF. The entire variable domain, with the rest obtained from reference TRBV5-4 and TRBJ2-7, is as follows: ETGVTQSPTHLIKTRGQQVTLRCSSQSGHNTVSWYQQALGQGPQFIFQYYREEENGRGNFPPRFSGLQFPNYSSELNVNALELDDSALYLCASSFVRDRSYEQYFGPGTRLTVT.

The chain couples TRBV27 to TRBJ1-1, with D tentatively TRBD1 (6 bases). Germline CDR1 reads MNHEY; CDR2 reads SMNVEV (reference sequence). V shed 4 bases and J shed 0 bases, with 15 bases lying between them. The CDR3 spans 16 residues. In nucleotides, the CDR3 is TGTGCCAGCAGTTGCCACGGACAGCCAATGAACACTGAAGCTTTCTTT. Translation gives CASSCHGQPMNTEAFF.

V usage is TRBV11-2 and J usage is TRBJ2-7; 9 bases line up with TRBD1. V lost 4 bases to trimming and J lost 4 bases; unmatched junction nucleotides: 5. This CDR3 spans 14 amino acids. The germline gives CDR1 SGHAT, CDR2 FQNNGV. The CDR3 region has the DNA TGTGCCAGCAGCTACACCGGGACAGGGTACGAGCAGTACTTC. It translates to CASSYTGTGYEQYF.

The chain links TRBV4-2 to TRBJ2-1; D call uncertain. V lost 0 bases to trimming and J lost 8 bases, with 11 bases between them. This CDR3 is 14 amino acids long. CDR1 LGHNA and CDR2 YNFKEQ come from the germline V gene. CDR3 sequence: CASSQEGAADEQFF. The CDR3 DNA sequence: TGTGCCAGCAGCCAAGAGGGCGCTGCCGATGAGCAGTTCTTC.

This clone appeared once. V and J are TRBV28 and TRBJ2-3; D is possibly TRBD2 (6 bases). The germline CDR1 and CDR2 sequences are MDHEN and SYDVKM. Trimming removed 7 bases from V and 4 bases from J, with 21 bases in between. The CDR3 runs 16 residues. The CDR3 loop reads CASTSSLWGEADTQYF. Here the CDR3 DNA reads TGTGCCAGCACCTCTTCTCTCTGGGGGGAAGCAGATACGCAGTATTTT.